This TCR beta chain appears in the sequencing data of a study of CD8+CD57+ T cells in acquired aplastic anemia. Looking at the study overall: CD4+ reads averaged about 11 million in healthy donors.

The sample holds many counts of this clonotype. Germline loops: CDR1 SGHAT, CDR2 FQNNGV. Trimming left V 2 bases short and J 0 bases short, with 11 bases between. The CDR3 spans 16 residues. Researchers used genomic DNA as the template to profile TCR beta VDJ and CDR3. TCRdb redid the calling of the reads with MiXCR, one entry per CDR3 protein. The sample has roughly 150,000 distinct CDR3 sequences, around 40% seen once. The TCR comes from a human donor in good health. Sequenced: sorted CD4+, CD8+, or CD8+CD57+ T cells (not recorded which) from PBMCs. The rearrangement links TRBV11-2 to TRBJ1-5; possible D gene TRBD1, 6 bases. Written as DNA, the CDR3 is TGTGCCAGCAGCTTACGAGGGGGAGGTAGCAATCAGCCCCAGCATTTT. It yields the protein CASSLRGGGSNQPQHF. Drawing the rest from reference TRBV11-2 and TRBJ1-5, the complete variable domain is EAGVAQSPRYKIIEKRQSVAFWCNPISGHATLYWYQQILGQGPKLLIQFQNNGVVDDSQLPKDRFSAERLKGVDSTLKIQPAKLEDSAVYLCASSLRGGGSNQPQHFGDGTRLSIL.